The rows below give T cell receptor beta chains drawn from one sample of a study of T cell repertoires in cytomegalovirus infection. MiXCR was run by TCRdb on the reads, yielding one entry per CDR3 protein. The repertoire holds approximately 910,000 distinct CDR3 sequences, with about a third as singletons. Their specific antigens are unknown. The specimen was cultured CD8+ T cells from PBMCs, collected from culture after CMV antigen stimulation. The receptors were gathered from a human donor in good health (CMV status not recorded). Some clones in this sample may be carry-over from other donors' samples. Each CDR3 is given with its conserved first and last residue. D genes are given only for firm matches. Clone size is not always given. Where it is, it says once, few, many or a class for expanded clones.

>TRBD2|TRBJ2-2|TRBV6-5|once
TGTGCCAGCAGTTACTCAAGCGGGGGGATCGGGGAGCTGTTTTTT
CASSYSSGGIGELFF
>-|TRBJ2-1|TRBV24-1|-
TGTGCCACCAGTGAGGGCCCGAGCTCCTACAATGAGCAGTTCTTC
CATSEGPSSYNEQFF
>-|TRBJ1-5|TRBV2|once
TGTGCCAGCAGTGGGGGGCCGACCAATCAGCCCCAGCATTTT
CASSGGPTNQPQHF
>TRBD1|TRBJ1-1|TRBV4-3|-
TGCGCCAGCAGCCAAGGATTCTGGGACAGGGTCATGACTGAAGCTTTCTTT
CASSQGFWDRVMTEAFF
>-|TRBJ1-2|TRBV7-2|many
TGTGCCAGCAGCCCTTCTGGGACCGTGTATGGCTACACCTTC
CASSPSGTVYGYTF
>TRBD1|TRBJ2-7|TRBV6-8|-
TGTGCCAGCAGTGTCGGGACAGGGAGCCACGAGCAGTACTTC
CASSVGTGSHEQYF
>TRBD2|TRBJ2-5|TRBV11-3|few
TGTGCCAGCAGCAGCGGGGACCAAGAGACCCAGTACTTC
CASSSGDQETQYF
>TRBD1|TRBJ2-2|TRBV24-1|few
TGTGCCACCAGTGACCGCAGGGGGACCACCGGGGAGCTGTTTTTT
CATSDRRGTTGELFF
>TRBD2|TRBJ2-3|TRBV20-1|-
TGCAGTGCCGTAGGCGTTAGCGGGGGGGCCGTCACAGATACGCAGTATTTT
CSAVGVSGGAVTDTQYF
>TRBD2|TRBJ2-3|TRBV7-8|-
TGTGCCAGCAGCTCGCGCCCCGGGGGGGTTGCAGATACGCAGTATTTT
CASSSRPGGVADTQYF
>-|TRBJ2-5|TRBV7-8|many
TGTGCCAGCAGCTTATTCCGAGACTTCCAAGAGACCCAGTACTTC
CASSLFRDFQETQYF
>-|TRBJ1-1|TRBV6-1|few
TGTGCCAGCAGTTATATAGATGAAGCTTTCTTT
CASSYIDEAFF
>-|TRBJ1-5|TRBV27|-
TGTGCCAGCAGCTGGGGAGGGGGGGACAATCAGCCCCAGCATTTT
CASSWGGGDNQPQHF
>-|TRBJ2-5|TRBV4-1|-
TGCGCCAGCAGCCAAGCTCCACTTGAGACCCAGTACTTC
CASSQAPLETQYF